This T cell receptor beta chain was sequenced for a study of shared clonotypes between healthy human individuals. General study points: Owing to a small donor count, the genetic and exposure-history diversity represented was limited.

Worth noting for this clone: The antigen is unknown.

This CDR3 spans 16 amino acids. V trimming: 5 bases; J trimming: 4 bases; junction bases outside the gene matches: 7. Germline CDR1 SGHVS, CDR2 FQNEAQ. TCRdb's table, derived via immunoSEQ multiplex PCR, lists solely in-frame clones and lacks some. Here the sample spans under 750,000 clones, approximately 77% being singletons. This clonotype originated in a woman aged 30 to 39 in good health. The chain carries TRBV7-8 and TRBJ2-7, with 14 bases aligning to TRBD2. The sequenced sample was memory CD4+ T cells sorted from blood. Subset defined: CD45RA-negative fraction. The CDR3 protein is CASSPGTSGRYYEQYF. In DNA, the CDR3 is TGTGCCAGCAGCCCAGGGACTAGCGGGAGATATTACGAGCAGTACTTC.